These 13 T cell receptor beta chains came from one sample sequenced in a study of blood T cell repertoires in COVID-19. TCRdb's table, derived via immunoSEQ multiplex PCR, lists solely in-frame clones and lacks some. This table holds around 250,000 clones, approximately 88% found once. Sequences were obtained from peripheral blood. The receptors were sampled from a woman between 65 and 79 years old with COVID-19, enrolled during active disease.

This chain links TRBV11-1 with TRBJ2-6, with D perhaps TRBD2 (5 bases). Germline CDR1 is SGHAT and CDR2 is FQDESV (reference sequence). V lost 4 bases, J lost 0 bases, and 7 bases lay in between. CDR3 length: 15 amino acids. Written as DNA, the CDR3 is TGTGCCAGCAGCTCGGGGAGCTCTGGGGCCAACGTCCTGACTTTC. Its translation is CASSSGSSGANVLTF.

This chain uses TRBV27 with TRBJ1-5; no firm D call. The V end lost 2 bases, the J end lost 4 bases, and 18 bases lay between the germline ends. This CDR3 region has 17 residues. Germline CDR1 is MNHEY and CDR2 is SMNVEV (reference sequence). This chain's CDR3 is CASSLRSGPPGNQPQHF. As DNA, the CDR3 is TGTGCCAGCAGTTTAAGGTCAGGACCCCCGGGGAATCAGCCCCAGCATTTT.

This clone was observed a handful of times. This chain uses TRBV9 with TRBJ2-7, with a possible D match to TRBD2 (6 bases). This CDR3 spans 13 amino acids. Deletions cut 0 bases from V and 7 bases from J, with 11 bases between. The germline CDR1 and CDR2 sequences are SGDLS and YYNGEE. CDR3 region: CASSVAAGWEQYF. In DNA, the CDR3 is TGTGCCAGCAGCGTAGCGGCGGGATGGGAGCAGTACTTC.

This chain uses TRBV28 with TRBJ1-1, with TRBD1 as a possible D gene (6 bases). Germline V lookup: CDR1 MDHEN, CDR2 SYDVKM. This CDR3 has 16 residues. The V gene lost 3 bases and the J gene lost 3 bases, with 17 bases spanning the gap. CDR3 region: CASSFRYRARDTEAFF. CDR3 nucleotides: TGTGCCAGCAGTTTCCGGTACAGGGCAAGGGACACTGAAGCTTTCTTT.

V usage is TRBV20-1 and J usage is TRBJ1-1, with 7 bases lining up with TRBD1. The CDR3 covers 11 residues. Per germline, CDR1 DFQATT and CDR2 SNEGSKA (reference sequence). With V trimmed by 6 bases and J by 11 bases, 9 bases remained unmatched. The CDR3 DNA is TGCAGTGCAACGACAGGGTCCATGGCTTTCTTT. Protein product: CSATTGSMAFF.

The CDR3 region is CASSGRGTGTDTQYF. The DNA for the CDR3 is TGTGCCAGTAGTGGCAGGGGTACTGGCACAGATACGCAGTATTTT. The chain links TRBV19 to TRBJ2-3; TRBD1 might be the D (6 bases). The V end lost 5 bases, the J end lost 1 base, and 13 bases lay between the germline ends. The CDR3 has 15 amino acids. Germline lookup yields CDR1 LNHDA and CDR2 SQIVND (reference sequence).

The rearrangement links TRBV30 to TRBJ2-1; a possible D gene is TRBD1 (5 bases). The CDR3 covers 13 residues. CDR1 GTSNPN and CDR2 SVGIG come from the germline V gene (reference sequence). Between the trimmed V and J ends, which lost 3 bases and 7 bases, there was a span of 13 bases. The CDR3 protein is CAWRGHHLNEQFF. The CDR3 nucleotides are TGTGCCTGGAGGGGGCACCACTTGAATGAGCAGTTCTTC. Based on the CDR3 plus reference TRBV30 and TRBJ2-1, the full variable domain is SQTIHQWPATLVQPVGSPLSLECTVEGTSNPNLYWYRQAAGRGLQLLFYSVGIGQISSEVPQNLSASRPQDRQFILSSKKLLLSDSGFYLCAWRGHHLNEQFFGPGTRLTVL.

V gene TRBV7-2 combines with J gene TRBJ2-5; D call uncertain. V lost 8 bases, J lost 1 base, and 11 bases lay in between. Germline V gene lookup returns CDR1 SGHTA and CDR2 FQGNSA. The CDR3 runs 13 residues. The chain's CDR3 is CASSKSLQETQYF. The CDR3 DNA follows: TGTGCCAGCTCCAAGTCACTCCAAGAGACCCAGTACTTC.

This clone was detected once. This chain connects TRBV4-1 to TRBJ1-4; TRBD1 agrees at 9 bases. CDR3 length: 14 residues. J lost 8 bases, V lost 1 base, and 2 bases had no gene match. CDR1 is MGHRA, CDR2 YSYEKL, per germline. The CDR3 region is CASSQGDRDEKLFF. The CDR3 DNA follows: TGCGCCAGCAGCCAAGGGGACAGGGACGAAAAACTGTTTTTT.

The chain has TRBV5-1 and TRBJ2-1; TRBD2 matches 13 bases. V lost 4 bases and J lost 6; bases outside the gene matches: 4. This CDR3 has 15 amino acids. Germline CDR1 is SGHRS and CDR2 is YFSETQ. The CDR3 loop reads CASSIRTSGSNEQFF. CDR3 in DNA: TGCGCCAGCAGCATAAGGACTAGCGGGAGCAATGAGCAGTTCTTC.

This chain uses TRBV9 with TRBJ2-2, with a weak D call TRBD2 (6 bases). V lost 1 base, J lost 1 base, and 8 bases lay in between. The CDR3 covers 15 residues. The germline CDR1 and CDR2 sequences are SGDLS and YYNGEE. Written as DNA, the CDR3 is TGTGCCAGCAGCGTATTCGGGGGGAACACCGGGGAGCTGTTTTTT. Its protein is CASSVFGGNTGELFF.

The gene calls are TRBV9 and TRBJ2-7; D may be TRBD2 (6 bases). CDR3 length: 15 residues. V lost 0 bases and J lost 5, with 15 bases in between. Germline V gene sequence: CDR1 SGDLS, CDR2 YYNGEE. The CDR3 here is CASSVVEGLWDEQYF. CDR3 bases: TGTGCCAGCAGCGTAGTGGAGGGGCTTTGGGACGAGCAGTACTTC.

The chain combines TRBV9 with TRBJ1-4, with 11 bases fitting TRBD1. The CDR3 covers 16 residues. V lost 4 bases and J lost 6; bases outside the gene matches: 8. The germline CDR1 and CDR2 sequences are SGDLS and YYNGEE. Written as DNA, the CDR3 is TGTGCCAGCAGCTCACGAAGGACAGGGGGCCATGAAAAACTGTTTTTT. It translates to CASSSRRTGGHEKLFF.